One sample yielded the 13 T cell receptor beta chains listed below, sequenced in a study of vaccination and CD4 T cells after COVID-19. Treatment defined: roughly 11-day PBMC culture with coronavirus spike peptide pools or control peptides (ViraFEST assay). No antigen has been assigned to these receptors. Cultured CD4+ T cells had their DNA profiled by the Oncomine TCR Beta short-read assay. One entry per CDR3 protein, called by TCRdb with MiXCR from the PCR reads. The table lists 3,200 or so distinct CDR3 sequences, roughly 80% of them singletons. The sample was CD4+ T cells from blood, cultured in vitro. All receptors derive from a human donor who had recovered from COVID-19.

The chain has TRBV24-1 and TRBJ2-1, with 8 bases matching TRBD1. Trimming removed 4 bases from V and 5 bases from J; junction bases left unmatched: 9. Germline loops: CDR1 KGHDR, CDR2 SFDVKD. The length of the CDR3 is 16 residues. DNA of the CDR3: TGTGCCACCAGTGACACAACGGGACAGGCACACAATGAGCAGTTCTTC. Translating gives CATSDTTGQAHNEQFF.

In its sample, this clonotype was seen a few times. J is TRBJ1-1 and V is TRBV18, with 7 bases lining up with TRBD1. The CDR3 extends over 14 amino acids. Germline CDR1 is KGHSH and CDR2 is LQKENI. The junction had 3 bases not matched to a gene; V was cut back by 3 bases and J by 2 bases. In nucleotides, the CDR3 is TGTGCCAGCTCACCCGCAGGGGGAAACACTGAAGCTTTCTTT. Its protein product is CASSPAGGNTEAFF.

This chain links TRBV20-1 with TRBJ1-2, with TRBD1 identical over 9 bases. Germline V gene data show CDR1 as DFQATT and CDR2 as SNEGSKA (reference sequence). The CDR3 consists of 15 residues. After removal of 1 base from V and 8 bases from J, the junction contained 11 bases not matched to a gene. This chain's CDR3 is CSARAMGTGRGGYTF. CDR3 in DNA: TGCAGTGCTAGAGCAATGGGGACAGGGCGCGGGGGCTACACCTTC.

This clonotype was seen a few times. The J gene is TRBJ1-5, the V gene TRBV6-1, with D possibly matching TRBD1 (6 bases). CDR1 MNHNS and CDR2 SASEGT come from the germline V gene. The CDR3 extends over 19 amino acids. Trimming took off 6 bases at V and 0 bases at J, with 24 bases between the two ends. The CDR3 region is CASSSLPGQRGYSNQPQHF. CDR3 bases: TGTGCCAGCAGCTCTCTCCCCGGACAGAGGGGATATAGCAATCAGCCCCAGCATTTT.

The genes are TRBV2 and TRBJ2-2; maybe TRBD1 (6 bases). This CDR3 spans 15 amino acids. The V and J ends lost 5 bases and 6 bases respectively, with 16 bases between them. Per germline, CDR1 SNHLY and CDR2 FYNNEI. The CDR3 nucleotides read TGTGCCAGCAGTTTACAGGGTGGTATCGCCGGGGAGCTGTTTTTT. Translated: CASSLQGGIAGELFF.

This clonotype is deemed medium-sized. This chain links TRBV7-9 with TRBJ1-5, with 7 bases fitting TRBD1. With V trimmed by 4 bases and J by 9 bases, 6 bases remained unmatched. CDR1 SEHNR and CDR2 FQNEAQ come from the germline V gene (reference sequence). This CDR3 contains 13 residues. CDR3 in DNA: TGTGCCAGCAGCTCACAGGGGATTGGGCCCCAGCATTTT. This encodes CASSSQGIGPQHF.

The chain joins TRBV7-3 to TRBJ2-6; weak D call: TRBD1 (6 bases). The germline CDR1 and CDR2 sequences are SGHTA and FQGTGA. The ends were cut back, 5 bases at V and 2 bases at J, with 10 bases in the middle. This CDR3 is 15 amino acids long. This chain's CDR3 is CASSTRGTGANVLTF. The CDR3 DNA is TGTGCCAGCAGCACCAGGGGCACTGGGGCCAACGTCCTGACTTTC. The full variable domain, rest sourced from reference TRBV7-3 and TRBJ2-6, is GAGVSQTPSNKVTEKGKYVELRCDPISGHTALYWYRQSLGQGPEFLIYFQGTGAADDSGLPNDRFFAVRPEGSVSTLKIQRTERGDSAVYLCASSTRGTGANVLTFGAGSRLTVL.

The genes are TRBV10-3 and TRBJ2-2; 9 bases line up with TRBD1. V gave up 10 bases and J gave up 4 bases; unmatched junction bases: 4. Germline assignment: CDR1 ENHRY and CDR2 SYGVKD. The length of the CDR3 is 13 residues. The CDR3 protein is CATWTGVTGELFF. The CDR3 nucleotides are TGTGCCACCTGGACAGGGGTCACCGGGGAGCTGTTTTTT.

V and J are TRBV6-1 and TRBJ1-1; 7 bases agree with TRBD1. This CDR3 has 13 residues. Germline V gene lookup returns CDR1 MNHNS and CDR2 SASEGT. V was clipped by 6 bases and J by 5 bases; unmatched bases: 6. The CDR3 is CASRKGAETEAFF. Here the CDR3 DNA reads TGTGCCAGCAGAAAGGGGGCTGAGACTGAAGCTTTCTTT.

This clonotype occurred a few times. The chain combines TRBV20-1 with TRBJ1-2; 8 nucleotides line up with TRBD1. The junction had 11 bases not matched to a gene; V was cut back by 1 base and J by 4 bases. CDR1 DFQATT and CDR2 SNEGSKA come from the germline V gene (reference sequence). This CDR3 is 16 amino acids long. In DNA, the CDR3 is TGCAGTGCTAGAGGTCCCGGGACAGGACGCTTCTATGGCTACACCTTC. Protein sequence: CSARGPGTGRFYGYTF.

This chain joins TRBV20-1 and TRBJ2-3, with D possibly matching TRBD2 (6 bases). The CDR3 totals 17 residues. Germline V gene lookup returns CDR1 DFQATT and CDR2 SNEGSKA (reference sequence). V was pared by 1 base and J by 0 bases, with 17 bases between. CDR3: CSARVWASASSTDTQYF. CDR3 DNA sequence: TGCAGTGCTAGAGTTTGGGCTAGCGCATCTAGCACAGATACGCAGTATTTT.

The chain recombines TRBV5-1 with TRBJ2-5, with 10 nucleotides matching TRBD2. The CDR3 is 16 residues long. Germline assignment: CDR1 SGHRS and CDR2 YFSETQ. After removal of 4 bases from V and 4 bases from J, the junction contained 10 bases not matched to a gene. CDR3 bases: TGCGCCAGCAGCCCGCCTAGCGGGGGTGGAGGAGAGACCCAGTACTTC. Translated, it gives CASSPPSGGGGETQYF.

The chain couples TRBV20-1 to TRBJ1-1, with D maybe TRBD1 (5 bases). The CDR3 has 15 amino acids. Trimming left V 6 bases short and J 5 bases short, with 22 bases between. The V gene's germline CDR1 is DFQATT and CDR2 SNEGSKA (reference sequence). This CDR3 is CSALISGGGLTEAFF. DNA of the CDR3: TGCAGTGCCCTCATAAGCGGGGGAGGATTGACTGAAGCTTTCTTT.